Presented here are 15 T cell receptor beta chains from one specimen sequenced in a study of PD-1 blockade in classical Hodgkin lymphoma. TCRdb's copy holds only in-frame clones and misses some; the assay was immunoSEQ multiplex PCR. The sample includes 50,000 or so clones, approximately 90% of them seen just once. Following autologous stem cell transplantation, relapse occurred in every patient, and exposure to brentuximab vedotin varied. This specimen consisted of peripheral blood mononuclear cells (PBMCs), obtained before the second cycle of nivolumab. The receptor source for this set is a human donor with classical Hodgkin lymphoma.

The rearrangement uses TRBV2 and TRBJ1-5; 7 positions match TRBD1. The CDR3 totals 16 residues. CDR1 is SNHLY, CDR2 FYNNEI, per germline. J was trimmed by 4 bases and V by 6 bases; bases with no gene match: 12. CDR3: CASRKGDSFGNQPQHF. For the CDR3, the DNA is TGTGCCAGCAGGAAAGGGGACAGTTTCGGGAATCAGCCCCAGCATTTT.

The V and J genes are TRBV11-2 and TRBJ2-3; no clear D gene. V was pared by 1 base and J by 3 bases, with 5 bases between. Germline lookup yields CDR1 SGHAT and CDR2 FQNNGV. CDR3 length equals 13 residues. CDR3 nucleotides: TGTGCCAGCAGCTTAGGGCTAACAGATACGCAGTATTTT. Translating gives CASSLGLTDTQYF.

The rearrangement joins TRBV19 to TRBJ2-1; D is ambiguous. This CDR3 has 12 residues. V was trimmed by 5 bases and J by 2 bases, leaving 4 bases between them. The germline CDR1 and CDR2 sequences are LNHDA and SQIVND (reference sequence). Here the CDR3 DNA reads TGTGCCAGTAGTTTTCCCTACAATGAGCAGTTCTTC. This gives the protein CASSFPYNEQFF.

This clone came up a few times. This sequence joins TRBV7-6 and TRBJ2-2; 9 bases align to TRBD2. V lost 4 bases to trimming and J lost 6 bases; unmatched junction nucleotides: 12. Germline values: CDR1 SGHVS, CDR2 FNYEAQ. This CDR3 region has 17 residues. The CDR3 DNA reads TGTGCCAGCAGCTCCTACCTAGCGGGGAATGGGGCCGGGGAGCTGTTTTTT. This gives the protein CASSSYLAGNGAGELFF.

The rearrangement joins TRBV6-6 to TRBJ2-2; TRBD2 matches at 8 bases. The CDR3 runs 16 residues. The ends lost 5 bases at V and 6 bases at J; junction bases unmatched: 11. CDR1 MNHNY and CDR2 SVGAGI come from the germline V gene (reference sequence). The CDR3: CASSVTGTRSPGELFF. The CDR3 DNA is TGTGCCAGCAGTGTCACCGGGACTAGATCACCCGGGGAGCTGTTTTTT.

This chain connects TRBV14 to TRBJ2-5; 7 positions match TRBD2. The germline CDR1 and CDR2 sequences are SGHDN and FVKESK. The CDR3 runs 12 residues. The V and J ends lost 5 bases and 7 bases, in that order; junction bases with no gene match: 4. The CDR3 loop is CASSRTSRTQYF. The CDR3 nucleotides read TGTGCCAGCAGCAGGACTAGTAGGACCCAGTACTTC.

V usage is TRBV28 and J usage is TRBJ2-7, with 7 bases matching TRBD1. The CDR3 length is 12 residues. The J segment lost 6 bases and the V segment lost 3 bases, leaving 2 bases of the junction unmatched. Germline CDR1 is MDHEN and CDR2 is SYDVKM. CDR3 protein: CASSFGQVEQYF. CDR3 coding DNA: TGTGCCAGCAGTTTTGGACAGGTCGAGCAGTACTTC.

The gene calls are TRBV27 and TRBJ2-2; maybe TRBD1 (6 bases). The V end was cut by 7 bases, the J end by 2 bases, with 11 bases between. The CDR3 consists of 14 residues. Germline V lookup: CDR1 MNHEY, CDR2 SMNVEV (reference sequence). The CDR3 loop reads CASKGDTNTGELFF. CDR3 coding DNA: TGTGCCAGCAAAGGGGACACCAACACCGGGGAGCTGTTTTTT.

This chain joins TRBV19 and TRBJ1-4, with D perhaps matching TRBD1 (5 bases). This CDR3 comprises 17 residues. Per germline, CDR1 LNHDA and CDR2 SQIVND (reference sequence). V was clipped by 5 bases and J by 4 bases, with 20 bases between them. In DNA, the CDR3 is TGTGCCAGTAGTTCGTACCGCCGGGACCGAATTAATGAAAAACTGTTTTTT. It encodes CASSSYRRDRINEKLFF.

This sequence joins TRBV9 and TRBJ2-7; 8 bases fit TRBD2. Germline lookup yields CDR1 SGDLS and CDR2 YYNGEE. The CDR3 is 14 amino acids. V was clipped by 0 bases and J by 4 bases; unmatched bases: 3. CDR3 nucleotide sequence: TGTGCCAGCAGCGTAGCCCGGGGGGGGTACGAGCAGTACTTC. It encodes CASSVARGGYEQYF.

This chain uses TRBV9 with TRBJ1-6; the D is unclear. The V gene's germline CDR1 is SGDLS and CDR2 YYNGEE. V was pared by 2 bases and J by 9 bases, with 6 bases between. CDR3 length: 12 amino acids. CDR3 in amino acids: CASSVGVSPLHF. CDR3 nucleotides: TGTGCCAGCAGCGTCGGGGTTTCACCCCTCCACTTT.

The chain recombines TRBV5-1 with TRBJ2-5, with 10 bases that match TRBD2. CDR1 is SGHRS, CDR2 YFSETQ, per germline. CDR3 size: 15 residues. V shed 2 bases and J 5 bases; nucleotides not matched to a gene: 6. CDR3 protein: CASSFGTSVRETQYF. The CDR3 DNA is TGCGCCAGCAGCTTCGGGACTAGCGTAAGGGAGACCCAGTACTTC.

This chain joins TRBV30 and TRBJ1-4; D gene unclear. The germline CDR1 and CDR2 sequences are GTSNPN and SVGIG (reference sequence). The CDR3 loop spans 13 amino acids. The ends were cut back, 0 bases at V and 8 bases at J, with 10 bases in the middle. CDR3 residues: CAWSVLIGEKLFF. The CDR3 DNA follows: TGTGCCTGGAGTGTTTTGATTGGGGAAAAACTGTTTTTT.

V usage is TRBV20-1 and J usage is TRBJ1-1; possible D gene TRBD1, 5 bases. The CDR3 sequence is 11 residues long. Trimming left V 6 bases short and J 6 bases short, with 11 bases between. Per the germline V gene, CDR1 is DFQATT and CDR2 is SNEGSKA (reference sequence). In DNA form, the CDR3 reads TGCAGTGCCAGCCGGGACCCTGAAGCTTTCTTT. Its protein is CSASRDPEAFF.

This CDR3 is CASSPALDRAYGYTF. CDR3 DNA sequence: TGCGCCAGCAGCCCAGCGTTGGACAGGGCATATGGCTACACCTTC. The chain couples TRBV4-1 to TRBJ1-2; 8 positions agree with TRBD1. J gave up 5 bases and V 4 bases, and 9 bases lay outside the gene matches. The CDR3 length is 15 residues. Germline lookup yields CDR1 MGHRA and CDR2 YSYEKL.